Presented here are 15 T cell receptor beta chains from one specimen sequenced in a study of long-term antiretroviral therapy in people with HIV. The assay, immunoSEQ v3.0, was run at survey level. Clones were sequenced by immunoSEQ multiplex PCR, and TCRdb holds only the in-frame ones, with some missing. Of some 23,000 clones in the sample, roughly 93% were seen once. The sequenced sample was unsorted PBMCs, obtained 7.6 years after starting antiretroviral therapy. The receptor set was obtained from a middle-aged woman with HIV.

This chain connects TRBV7-2 to TRBJ1-2; D possibly corresponds to TRBD1 (6 bases). Germline V lookup: CDR1 SGHTA, CDR2 FQGNSA. The V gene lost 7 bases and the J gene lost 3 bases, with 18 bases spanning the gap. This CDR3 is 15 amino acids long. The CDR3 nucleotides read TGTGCCAGCACCTACCCGTATCAGGGGTACTATGGCTACACCTTC. Translation: CASTYPYQGYYGYTF.

The rearrangement links TRBV5-1 to TRBJ1-2; D unclear. Germline assignment: CDR1 SGHRS and CDR2 YFSETQ. V was clipped by 2 bases and J by 0 bases, with 8 bases between them. This CDR3 has 14 amino acids. This chain's CDR3 is CASSFRPTNYGYTF. In nucleotides, the CDR3 is TGCGCCAGCAGCTTCCGACCTACTAACTATGGCTACACCTTC.

The chain is built from TRBV6-5 and TRBJ2-3, with 7 positions matching TRBD1. CDR1 is MNHEY and CDR2 is SVGAGI in the germline V gene. J gave up 3 bases and V 9 bases, and 6 bases lay outside the gene matches. The CDR3 has 13 residues. The CDR3 spells CASSQQGTDTQYF. The CDR3 region has the DNA TGTGCCAGTTCTCAACAGGGGACAGATACGCAGTATTTT.

This clone was detected only once. The rearrangement joins TRBV7-2 to TRBJ2-7, with 7 nucleotides matching TRBD1. The CDR3 loop spans 15 amino acids. The germline gives CDR1 SGHTA, CDR2 FQGNSA. V lost 6 bases, J lost 1 base, and 9 bases stayed unmatched. CDR3 nucleotides: TGTGCCAGCAGTCAATGGGGGACAGCTTCCTACGAGCAGTACTTC. Its protein is CASSQWGTASYEQYF.

The V and J genes are TRBV30 and TRBJ2-2; 7 nucleotides agree with TRBD1. The germline gives CDR1 GTSNPN, CDR2 SVGIG (reference sequence). The CDR3 runs 15 residues. J lost 4 bases, V lost 3 bases, and 8 bases had no gene match. In nucleotides, the CDR3 is TGTGCCTGGAGGACAGGGTTGAGCGGCACCGGGGAGCTGTTTTTT. Translating gives CAWRTGLSGTGELFF.

The chain links TRBV19 to TRBJ2-5; 8 bases are shared with TRBD1. V trimming: 8 bases; J trimming: 2 bases; junction bases outside the gene matches: 7. CDR1 is LNHDA, CDR2 SQIVND, per germline (reference sequence). The CDR3 is made up of 14 amino acids. CDR3 amino acids: CASQTGDKQETQYF. The DNA for the CDR3 is TGTGCCAGTCAGACAGGGGATAAACAAGAGACCCAGTACTTC.

The CDR3 protein is CASSIEGGYNEQFF. For the CDR3, the DNA is TGTGCCAGTAGTATAGAGGGGGGTTACAATGAGCAGTTCTTC. The chain combines TRBV19 with TRBJ2-1, with D possibly TRBD2 on 6 matching bases. Trimming shortened V by 0 bases and J by 4 bases, and 7 bases separated the two germline ends. Germline assignment: CDR1 LNHDA and CDR2 SQIVND (reference sequence). CDR3 length: 14 residues.

The chain combines TRBV7-2 with TRBJ2-7, with 11 bases identical to TRBD1. Per germline, CDR1 SGHTA and CDR2 FQGNSA. There are 17 residues in the CDR3. V trimming: 0 bases; J trimming: 2 bases; junction bases outside the gene matches: 6. CDR3 region: CASSLAALGQGAYEQYF. The CDR3, as DNA: TGTGCCAGCAGCTTAGCGGCGCTGGGACAGGGGGCCTACGAGCAGTACTTC.

This clone was seen only once. This chain links TRBV6-6 with TRBJ1-1; 11 bases fit TRBD1. CDR1 is MNHNY, CDR2 SVGAGI, per germline (reference sequence). CDR3 length equals 16 residues. V lost 6 bases and J lost 6; bases outside the gene matches: 12. The CDR3 loop reads CASRHGQGARGAEAFF. CDR3 sequence (DNA): TGTGCCAGCAGACACGGACAGGGGGCCCGGGGCGCTGAAGCTTTCTTT.

This chain joins TRBV15 and TRBJ2-3; D is unclear. Germline lookup yields CDR1 LNHNV and CDR2 YYDKDF (reference sequence). Trimming took 5 bases from V and 4 from J, leaving 16 bases between them. The CDR3 runs to 15 residues. The CDR3 sequence is CATSRDIKVADTQYF. CDR3 coding DNA: TGTGCCACCAGCCGTGACATCAAAGTGGCAGATACGCAGTATTTT.

The V gene is TRBV6-6, the J gene TRBJ1-6; possibly TRBD1 for D (6 bases). The CDR3 has 16 residues. Per germline, CDR1 MNHNY and CDR2 SVGAGI (reference sequence). Trimming removed 5 bases from V and 0 bases from J, with 11 bases in between. CDR3 nucleotides: TGTGCCAGCAGTCCACAGGGCAGCTCCTATAATTCACCCCTCCACTTT. It is translated as CASSPQGSSYNSPLHF.

The chain joins TRBV7-9 to TRBJ1-2, with unresolved D. Germline lookup yields CDR1 SEHNR and CDR2 FQNEAQ (reference sequence). V gave up 7 bases and J gave up 7 bases, with 13 bases separating them. The CDR3 is made up of 12 amino acids. The CDR3 sequence is CASTSSNRGYTF. CDR3 sequence (DNA): TGTGCCAGCACCTCATCGAATCGTGGCTACACCTTC.

The V call is TRBV10-2, the J call TRBJ2-7; 10 nucleotides agree with TRBD1. The CDR3 runs to 16 residues. V lost 0 bases, J lost 1 base, and 3 bases stayed unmatched. Germline V gene data show CDR1 as WSHSY and CDR2 as SAAADI. The CDR3 sequence: CASSESGDRGSYEQYF. Here the CDR3 DNA reads TGCGCCAGCAGTGAGTCGGGGGACAGGGGATCCTACGAGCAGTACTTC.

V and J are TRBV5-1 and TRBJ1-1, with a weak D call TRBD1 (6 bases). V gave up 3 bases and J gave up 4 bases, with 10 bases separating them. This CDR3 region has 13 residues. In germline, CDR1 is SGHRS, CDR2 YFSETQ. The CDR3 reads CASSSQGFTEAFF. As DNA, the CDR3 is TGCGCCAGCAGCTCACAGGGATTCACTGAAGCTTTCTTT.

The V gene is TRBV19, the J gene TRBJ1-2; D gene ambiguous. V lost 1 base and J lost 7, with 7 bases in between. Germline V gives CDR1 LNHDA, CDR2 SQIVND (reference sequence). The CDR3 length is 12 residues. CDR3 nucleotides: TGTGCCAGTAGTATAGGAGGTAGTGGCTACACCTTC. Encoded protein: CASSIGGSGYTF.